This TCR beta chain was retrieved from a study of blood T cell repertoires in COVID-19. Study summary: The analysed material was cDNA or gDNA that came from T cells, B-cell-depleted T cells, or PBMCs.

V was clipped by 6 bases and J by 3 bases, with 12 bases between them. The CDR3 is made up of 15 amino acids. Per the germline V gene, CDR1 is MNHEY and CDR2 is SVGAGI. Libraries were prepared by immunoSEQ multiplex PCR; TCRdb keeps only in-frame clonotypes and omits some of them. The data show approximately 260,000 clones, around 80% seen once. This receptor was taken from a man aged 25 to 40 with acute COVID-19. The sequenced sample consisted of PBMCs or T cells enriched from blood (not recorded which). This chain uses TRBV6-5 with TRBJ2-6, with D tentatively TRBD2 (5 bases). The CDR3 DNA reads TGTGCCAGCAGCTCAGAGGGTAGTGGGGCCAACGTCCTGACTTTC. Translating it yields CASSSEGSGANVLTF.